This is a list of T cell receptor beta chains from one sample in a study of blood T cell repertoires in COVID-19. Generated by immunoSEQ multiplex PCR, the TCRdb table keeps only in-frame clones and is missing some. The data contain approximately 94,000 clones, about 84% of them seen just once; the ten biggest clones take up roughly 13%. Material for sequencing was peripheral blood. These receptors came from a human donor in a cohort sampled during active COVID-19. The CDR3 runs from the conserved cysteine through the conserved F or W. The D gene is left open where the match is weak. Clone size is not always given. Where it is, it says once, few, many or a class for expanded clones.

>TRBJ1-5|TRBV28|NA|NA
TGTGCCAGCAGTCCGGGGTTCAATCAGCCCCAGCATTTT
CASSPGFNQPQHF
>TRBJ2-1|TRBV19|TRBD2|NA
TGTGCCAGTAGTACTCCCGGGACTAGTATTTGGAACAATGAGCAGTTCTTC
CASSTPGTSIWNNEQFF
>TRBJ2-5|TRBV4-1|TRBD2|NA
TGCGCCAGCAGCCGCGTGGGTAGCGGGGGCCAAGAGACCCAGTACTTC
CASSRVGSGGQETQYF
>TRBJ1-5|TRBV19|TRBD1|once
TGTGCCAGTAACCTCCTCGACAGGGTGCGCAATCAGCCCCAGCATTTT
CASNLLDRVRNQPQHF
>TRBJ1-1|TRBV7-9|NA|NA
TGTGCCAGCAGCCCTGTCGGCACTGAAGCTTTCTTT
CASSPVGTEAFF
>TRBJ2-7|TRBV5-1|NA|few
TGCGCCAGCAGCTTGGGACTAGGCGAGCAGTACTTC
CASSLGLGEQYF
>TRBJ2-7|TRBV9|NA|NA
TGTGCCAGCAGCGTAGCTGTATCCTACGAGCAGTACTTC
CASSVAVSYEQYF
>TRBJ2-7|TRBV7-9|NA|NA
TGTGCCAGCAGCTTAGTGCCCCTAGGACAGTTTTCCTACGAGCAGTACTTC
CASSLVPLGQFSYEQYF
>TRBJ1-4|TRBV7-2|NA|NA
TGTGCCAGCAGCTTTCGAAGTAGTAATGAAAAACTGTTTTTT
CASSFRSSNEKLFF
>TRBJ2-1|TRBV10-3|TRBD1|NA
TGTGCCATCAGCCGGGGCGCTGCAGGGGGTGAGCAGTTCTTC
CAISRGAAGGEQFF
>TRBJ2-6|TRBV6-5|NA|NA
TGTGCCAGCAGTCCTGTCTCCTCTGGGGCCAACGTCCTGACTTTC
CASSPVSSGANVLTF
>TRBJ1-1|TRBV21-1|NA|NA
TGTGCCAGCAGCCCAAGGACAGAAGAGAACACTGAAGCTTTCTTT
CASSPRTEENTEAFF
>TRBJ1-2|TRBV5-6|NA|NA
TGTGCCAGCAGCTTAGGCCGACGGAGAGCTAACTATGGCTACACCTTC
CASSLGRRRANYGYTF
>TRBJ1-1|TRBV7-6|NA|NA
TGTGCCAGCAGCTTTAGCCGGGGGGCCAACACTGAAGCTTTCTTT
CASSFSRGANTEAFF
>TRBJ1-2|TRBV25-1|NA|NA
TGTGCCAGCAGTGATGAAGGACAAGGACCTAACTATGGCTACACCTTC
CASSDEGQGPNYGYTF
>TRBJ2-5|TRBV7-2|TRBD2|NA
TGTGCCAGCAGCTTCGGGACTAGCGGGAGGGGGGAAAAAGAGACCCAGTACTTC
CASSFGTSGRGEKETQYF
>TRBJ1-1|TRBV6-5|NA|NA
TGTGCCAGCCTCCCGGCAGGGAAAAGGACTGAAGCTTTCTTT
CASLPAGKRTEAFF
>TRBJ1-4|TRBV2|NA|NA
TGTGCCAGCAGTGAAGTGGGACTCTTCAGCGGCGAAAAACTGTTTTTT
CASSEVGLFSGEKLFF
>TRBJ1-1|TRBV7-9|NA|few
TGTGCCAGCAGCCAACTAGGGCAGACTGAAGCTTTCTTT
CASSQLGQTEAFF
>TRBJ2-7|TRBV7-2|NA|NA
TGTGCCAGCAGCGTAGGACAGATCTACGAGCAGTACTTC
CASSVGQIYEQYF
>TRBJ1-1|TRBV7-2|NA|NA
TGTGCCAGCAGCCCGAGACGGGAGAGCACTGAAGCTTTCTTT
CASSPRRESTEAFF
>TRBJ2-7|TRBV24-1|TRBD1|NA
TGTGCCACCAGTGATTTCCTGACAGGGGTGGCCTACGAGCAGTACTTC
CATSDFLTGVAYEQYF
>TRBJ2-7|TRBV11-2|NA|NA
TGTGCCAGCAGCTTACAGGTTGGCGAGCAGTACTTC
CASSLQVGEQYF
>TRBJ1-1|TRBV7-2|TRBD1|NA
TGTGCCAGCAGTTACGTACAGGGGGTGAACACTGAAGCTTTCTTT
CASSYVQGVNTEAFF
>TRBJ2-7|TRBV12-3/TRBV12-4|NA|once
TGTGCCAGCAGTTTAAGGCGGGCCTACGAGCAGTACTTC
CASSLRRAYEQYF
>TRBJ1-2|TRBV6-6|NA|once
TGTGCCAGCAATAAGGGGCAGGGTGAACGTGGCTACACCTTC
CASNKGQGERGYTF
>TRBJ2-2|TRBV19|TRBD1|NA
TGTGCCAGTATGGACAGGGCGAACACCGGGGAGCTGTTTTTT
CASMDRANTGELFF
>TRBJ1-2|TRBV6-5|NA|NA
TGTGCCAGCAGCCGGGGGGGGAACTATGGCTACACCTTC
CASSRGGNYGYTF
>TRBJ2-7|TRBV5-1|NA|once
TGCGCCAGCAGCCTCGACAGTAGTAGCTCCTACGAGCAGTACTTC
CASSLDSSSSYEQYF
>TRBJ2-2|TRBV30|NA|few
TGTGCCTGGAGTGCGAATAGAAACACCGGGGAGCTGTTTTTT
CAWSANRNTGELFF
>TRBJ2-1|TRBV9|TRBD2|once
TGTGCCAGCAGCGTAACGGGACTAGCGGGCCATGAGCAGTTCTTC
CASSVTGLAGHEQFF
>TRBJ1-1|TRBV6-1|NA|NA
TGTGCCAGCAGTGAAGCGCGGGGCACTGAAGCTTTCTTT
CASSEARGTEAFF
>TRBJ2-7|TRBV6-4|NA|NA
TGTGCCAGCAGTGACTTACTCTACGAGCAGTACTTC
CASSDLLYEQYF
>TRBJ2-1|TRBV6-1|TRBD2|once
TGTGCCAGCAGTGAAGTAGCGGGGGGTAACAATGAGCAGTTCTTC
CASSEVAGGNNEQFF
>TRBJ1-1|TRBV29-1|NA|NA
TGCAGCGGTAGGCGGCCGAACACTGAAGCTTTCTTT
CSGRRPNTEAFF
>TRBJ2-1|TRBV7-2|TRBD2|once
TGTGCCAGCAGCTTCCTTGGCGGGGGGGCCTCAAATGAGCAGTTCTTC
CASSFLGGGASNEQFF
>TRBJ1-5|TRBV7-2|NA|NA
TGTGCCAGCAGCTTAGTTCCAGATTTTAGCAATCAGCCCCAGCATTTT
CASSLVPDFSNQPQHF
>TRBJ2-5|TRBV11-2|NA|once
TGTGCCAGCAGCTTAGATTCCCCGGAGACCCAGTACTTC
CASSLDSPETQYF
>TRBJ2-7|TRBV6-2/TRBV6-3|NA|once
TGTGCCAGCACCCCCCGACAGGCTGGCTACGAGCAGTACTTC
CASTPRQAGYEQYF
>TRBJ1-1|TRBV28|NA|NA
TGTGCCAGCTGGCGTAGGGGGGGGAAAAACACTGAAGCTTTCTTT
CASWRRGGKNTEAFF
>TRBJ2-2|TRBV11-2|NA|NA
TGTGCCAGCAGCTTAGATCAGAACACCGGGGAGCTGTTTTTT
CASSLDQNTGELFF
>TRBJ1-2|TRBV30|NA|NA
TGTGCCTGTCAGACAGGTACTACTAACTATGGCTACACCTTC
CACQTGTTNYGYTF
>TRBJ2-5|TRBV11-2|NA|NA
TGTGCCAGCAGCTACACAGGGTTAGGCGAGACCCAGTACTTC
CASSYTGLGETQYF
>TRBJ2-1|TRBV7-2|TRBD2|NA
TGTGCCAGCAGCTTAGGCCCTAGCGGGGCCAATGAGCAGTTCTTC
CASSLGPSGANEQFF
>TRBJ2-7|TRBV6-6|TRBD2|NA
TGTGCCACCGAGGCCTCACTAGCGGGAATGTACGAGCAGTACTTC
CATEASLAGMYEQYF
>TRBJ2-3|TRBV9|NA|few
TGTGCCAGCAGCGAGCTAGCGCGCTCTAGCACAGATACGCAGTATTTT
CASSELARSSTDTQYF
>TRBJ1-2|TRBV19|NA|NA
TGTGCCAGTAGTCCCCGCAGCGGGGATGGCTACACCTTC
CASSPRSGDGYTF
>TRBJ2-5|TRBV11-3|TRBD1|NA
TGTGCCAGCAGCCTTGGGACAGGGGCCCAAGAGACCCAGTACTTC
CASSLGTGAQETQYF
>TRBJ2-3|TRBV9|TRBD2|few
TGTGCCAGCAGCGTAGCTTCTAGCGGGAGTTTGACAGATACGCAGTATTTT
CASSVASSGSLTDTQYF
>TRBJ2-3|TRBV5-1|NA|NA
TGCGCCAGCAGCTTAACAGTTGGAGGGTCGGCAGATACGCAGTATTTT
CASSLTVGGSADTQYF
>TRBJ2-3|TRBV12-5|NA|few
TGTGCTAGTGGTTTGACCCGGGATACGCAGTATTTT
CASGLTRDTQYF
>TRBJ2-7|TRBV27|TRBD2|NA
TGTGCCAACTTCTCAGCGGGAGGCTCCTACGAGCAGTACTTC
CANFSAGGSYEQYF
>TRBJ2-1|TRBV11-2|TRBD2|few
TGTGCCAGCAGCTCCACTAGCGGGGCCTACAATGAGCAGTTCTTC
CASSSTSGAYNEQFF
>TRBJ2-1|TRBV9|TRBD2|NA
TGTGCCAGCAGCGTAGGCGGGAGGGCCCACAATGAGCAGTTCTTC
CASSVGGRAHNEQFF
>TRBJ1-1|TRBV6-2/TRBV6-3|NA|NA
TGTGCCAGCAGTTACCTAAGTAACACTGAAGCTTTCTTT
CASSYLSNTEAFF
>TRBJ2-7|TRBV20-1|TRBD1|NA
TGCAGTGCTAGTCGGGACAGGGGGCAGGAGCAGTACTTC
CSASRDRGQEQYF